The 29 T cell receptor beta chains listed next were all sequenced from one sample in a study of vaccination and CD4 T cells after COVID-19. The treatment denotes: approximately nine-day PBMC culture with coronavirus spike peptide pools or control peptides (ViraFEST assay). The unexposed donor gave CD4+ T cells before the COVID-19 pandemic (2011-2018). Antigens of these TCRs are unknown. With the Oncomine TCR Beta short-read assay, DNA from cultured CD4+ T cells was sequenced. In this case, cultured CD4+ T cells provided the extracted genomic DNA. TCRdb itself ran the PCR reads through MiXCR, one entry per CDR3 protein. The sample includes 7,500 to 10,000 distinct CDR3 sequences, 28% of them seen just once. Source material: CD4+ T cells from blood, cultured in vitro. The receptors were gathered from a human donor in good health.

In its sample, this clonotype is large (0.1 to 1%). J is TRBJ1-1 and V is TRBV7-3, with 7 bases lining up with TRBD1. The CDR3 consists of 13 residues. V was pared by 1 base and J by 7 bases, with 3 bases of the junction left unmatched. Germline CDR1 is SGHTA and CDR2 is FQGTGA. The CDR3 is CASSLSRDSEAFF. Here the CDR3 DNA reads TGTGCCAGCAGCTTAAGCCGGGACAGTGAAGCTTTCTTT.

Within the sample, this clonotype is medium-sized. This chain joins TRBV20-1 and TRBJ1-1; perhaps TRBD1 as D (5 bases). The CDR3 has 11 amino acids. V lost 5 bases and J lost 5, with 9 bases in between. Germline V gene lookup returns CDR1 DFQATT and CDR2 SNEGSKA (reference sequence). The CDR3 protein is CSAAGQTEAFF. In nucleotides, the CDR3 is TGCAGTGCTGCGGGGCAGACTGAAGCTTTCTTT.

V is TRBV6-2 or TRBV6-3 and J is TRBJ1-1, with D unclear. V dropped 0 bases and J dropped 5 bases, with 13 bases sitting between them. The CDR3 spans 15 residues. Germline V gives CDR1 MNHEY, CDR2 SVGEGT. The CDR3 DNA reads TGTGCCAGCAGTTACTCTGCCTCCACAAGGACTGAAGCTTTCTTT. Amino acid sequence: CASSYSASTRTEAFF.

J is TRBJ2-7 and V is TRBV12-3 or TRBV12-4; 13 bases agree with TRBD2. This CDR3 spans 14 amino acids. J was trimmed by 3 bases and V by 6 bases; bases with no gene match: 2. For the CDR3, the DNA is TGTGCCAGCAGCGGGACTAGCGGGAACTACGAGCAGTACTTC. It codes for CASSGTSGNYEQYF.

V gene TRBV28 combines with J gene TRBJ1-5; possibly TRBD1 for D (5 bases). CDR3 length: 15 residues. Germline assignment: CDR1 MDHEN and CDR2 SYDVKM. The germline V and J ends were trimmed by 5 bases and 2 bases, with 13 bases remaining between them. The CDR3 sequence is CASSPGGGGNQPQHF. The CDR3 region has the DNA TGTGCCAGCAGTCCGGGCGGGGGTGGCAATCAGCCCCAGCATTTT.

A few counts support this clonotype. The chain carries TRBV19 and TRBJ2-7; 8 nucleotides align to TRBD2. From germline, CDR1 is LNHDA and CDR2 SQIVND (reference sequence). The CDR3 spans 13 residues. Trimming at V came to 4 bases and at J to 6 bases, leaving 5 bases not matched to a gene. The CDR3 coding sequence is TGTGCCAGTAGTACCAGCGGGAGAACCGAGCAGTACTTC. It is translated as CASSTSGRTEQYF.

There are a few counts of this clonotype. CDR3 nucleotides: TGTGCCAGCAGCCCCCGTCCGGGACAGGGTTGGAAGACCCAGTACTTC. This codes for CASSPRPGQGWKTQYF. The chain employs TRBV27 and TRBJ2-5; TRBD1 aligns across 9 bases. V was pared by 6 bases and J by 6 bases, with 14 bases of the junction left unmatched. Germline V CDR1 and CDR2: MNHEY, SMNVEV (reference sequence). The CDR3 consists of 16 residues.

This chain links TRBV4-3 with TRBJ2-4, with a tentative D call TRBD2 (7 bases). There are 15 residues in the CDR3. The V gene lost 0 bases and the J gene lost 3 bases, with 9 bases spanning the gap. Germline CDR1 LGHNA, CDR2 YSLEER. CDR3 sequence: CASSQEGGVKNIQYF. The CDR3 DNA reads as TGCGCCAGCAGCCAAGAAGGGGGGGTCAAAAACATTCAGTACTTC.

Note on this clonotype: At one end the junction does not follow the germline gene, possibly because of a read error. The V gene is TRBV7-2, the J gene TRBJ2-7; 7 positions match TRBD1. CDR3 length: 17 residues. From germline, CDR1 is SGHTA and CDR2 FQGNSA. The CDR3: CASSFVTRTGSPYKQYF. The CDR3 DNA reads TGTGCCAGCAGCTTCGTGACACGGACAGGATCTCCCTACAAGCAGTACTTC.

The chain carries TRBV10-3 and TRBJ1-3; tentatively, D is TRBD1 (6 bases). The V end lost 4 bases, the J end lost 0 bases, and 13 bases lay between the germline ends. Germline V CDR1 and CDR2: ENHRY, SYGVKD. There are 16 residues in the CDR3. This chain's CDR3 is CAISVGGASSGNTIYF. CDR3 DNA sequence: TGTGCCATCAGTGTGGGGGGGGCGAGCTCTGGAAACACCATATATTTT.

This chain joins TRBV7-9 and TRBJ2-1; 7 bases agree with TRBD2. The CDR3 covers 18 residues. Germline loops: CDR1 SEHNR, CDR2 FQNEAQ (reference sequence). V shed 2 bases, J shed 4 bases, and the junction held 14 bases outside the gene matches. This chain's CDR3 is CASSLSLAVAPYYNEQFF. CDR3 DNA sequence: TGTGCCAGCAGCTTAAGCCTAGCGGTCGCCCCTTATTACAATGAGCAGTTCTTC.

This clonotype was detected a few times. The chain has TRBV28 and TRBJ1-1; D is unclear. Germline assignment: CDR1 MDHEN and CDR2 SYDVKM. The CDR3 extends over 14 amino acids. Trimming removed 1 base from V and 2 bases from J, with 8 bases in between. The CDR3 bases are TGTGCCAGCAGTTTATTAAAGGGAAACACTGAAGCTTTCTTT. Translation: CASSLLKGNTEAFF.

This clonotype is classed as medium-sized. CDR3 DNA: TGTGCCAGCAGTGAGGTGCAGACTAACTATGGCTACACCTTC. As protein: CASSEVQTNYGYTF. The chain combines TRBV6-1 with TRBJ1-2; D is uncertain. Trimming shortened V by 3 bases and J by 0 bases, and 8 bases separated the two germline ends. This CDR3 has 14 amino acids. Germline V gives CDR1 MNHNS, CDR2 SASEGT.

This clonotype was detected only a few times. This sequence joins TRBV7-2 and TRBJ2-1; possibly TRBD1 or TRBD2 for D (5 bases each). The V end was cut by 5 bases, the J end by 12 bases, with 20 bases between. This CDR3 contains 14 residues. Germline V gives CDR1 SGHTA, CDR2 FQGNSA. This CDR3 reads CASSNRDPPKGQFF. The CDR3 DNA follows: TGTGCCAGCAGCAACCGGGACCCCCCTAAGGGGCAGTTCTTC.

This clonotype was counted between two and nine times. The J gene is TRBJ2-3, the V gene TRBV20-1; D is ambiguous. The CDR3 spans 10 residues. CDR1 and CDR2 (germline): DFQATT, SNEGSKA (reference sequence). The V end was cut by 4 bases, the J end by 8 bases, with 7 bases between. The CDR3 spells CSATGGTQYF. CDR3 nucleotides: TGCAGTGCTACGGGCGGTACGCAGTATTTT.

The chain links TRBV7-2 to TRBJ1-2; 7 nucleotides align to TRBD1. V was clipped by 3 bases and J by 8 bases; unmatched bases: 6. The CDR3 loop spans 13 amino acids. Per germline, CDR1 SGHTA and CDR2 FQGNSA. In nucleotides, the CDR3 is TGTGCCAGCAGCTTTTTGACAGGGTGGGGCTACACCTTC. It codes for CASSFLTGWGYTF.

The rearrangement links TRBV11-3 to TRBJ2-2, with D perhaps matching TRBD2 (5 bases). The germline V gene has CDR1 SGHNT and CDR2 YENEEA. The CDR3 consists of 15 residues. The germline V and J ends were trimmed by 1 base and 7 bases, with 13 bases remaining between them. Here the CDR3 DNA reads TGTGCCAGCAGCTTAGGGAGATCGGGGTACGGGGAGCTGTTTTTT. Translated, it gives CASSLGRSGYGELFF.

This clonotype is medium-sized. The chain links TRBV20-1 to TRBJ1-6, with D perhaps TRBD1 (6 bases). Trimming stripped 0 bases from V and 6 bases from J, with 12 bases between. Looked up from germline, CDR1 is DFQATT and CDR2 is SNEGSKA (reference sequence). The CDR3 runs 15 residues. CDR3 DNA sequence: TGCAGTGCTAGAGACGGGGGGCGCCTTAATTCACCCCTCCACTTT. This sequence encodes CSARDGGRLNSPLHF.

In its sample, this clonotype was seen a few times. This rearrangement joins TRBV6-4 to TRBJ1-5; D possibly corresponds to TRBD1 (6 bases). V lost 11 bases, J lost 3 bases, and 20 bases lay in between. The CDR3 extends over 15 amino acids. CDR1 MRHNA and CDR2 SNTAGT come from the germline V gene. The DNA of the CDR3 is TGTGCCGGCCGAGTGGGGGCGCGGAACAATCAGCCCCAGCATTTT. This codes for CAGRVGARNNQPQHF.

DNA of the CDR3: TGTGCCAGCAGCCCGAGCAGGGGTACAGATACGCAGTATTTT. This encodes CASSPSRGTDTQYF. The V call is TRBV11-3, the J call TRBJ2-3; TRBD1 is a possible D gene (6 bases). V was cut by 5 bases and J by 3 bases, with 12 bases left in between. The CDR3 spans 14 residues. Germline loops: CDR1 SGHNT, CDR2 YENEEA.

The chain has TRBV27 and TRBJ2-7, with D hard to call. Trimming pared 3 bases from V and 0 bases from J, leaving 9 bases between. This CDR3 has 14 residues. Germline V gene sequence: CDR1 MNHEY, CDR2 SMNVEV (reference sequence). As DNA, the CDR3 is TGTGCCAGCAGTTTCTACCATTACTCCTACGAGCAGTACTTC. Its protein product is CASSFYHYSYEQYF.

The chain employs TRBV7-3 and TRBJ2-1; tentatively, D is TRBD1 (6 bases). Deletions cut 0 bases from V and 8 bases from J, with 29 bases between. The length of the CDR3 is 20 residues. In germline, CDR1 is SGHTA, CDR2 FQGTGA. The CDR3 nucleotides read TGTGCCAGCAGCTTAACCCCAGGGACAAGGGCGGCAGGCGAGGTAGATGAGCAGTTCTTC. Translating it yields CASSLTPGTRAAGEVDEQFF.

This clonotype was counted between two and nine times. The genes are TRBV20-1 and TRBJ2-3, with a tentative D call TRBD1 (6 bases). Trimming left V 2 bases short and J 5 bases short, with 14 bases between. This CDR3 comprises 14 residues. Germline values: CDR1 DFQATT, CDR2 SNEGSKA (reference sequence). CDR3 region: CSARQITGLDTQYF. DNA for the CDR3: TGCAGTGCTAGACAGATTACAGGGTTAGATACGCAGTATTTT.

The chain employs TRBV2 and TRBJ2-7; no firm D call. The CDR3 length is 12 residues. Trimming pared 7 bases from V and 7 bases from J, leaving 14 bases between. Germline V gene lookup returns CDR1 SNHLY and CDR2 FYNNEI. In DNA, the CDR3 is TGTGCCAGCAACCCTCAACCTGCGGAGCAGTACTTC. Translated, it gives CASNPQPAEQYF.

This clonotype was seen a few times. The J gene is TRBJ1-1, the V gene TRBV28, with a possible D match to TRBD1 (5 bases). The germline V gene has CDR1 MDHEN and CDR2 SYDVKM. The CDR3 has 12 amino acids. Trimming shortened V by 7 bases and J by 5 bases, and 11 bases separated the two germline ends. CDR3 in amino acids: CASTPRVTEAFF. As DNA, the CDR3 is TGTGCCAGCACTCCCAGGGTTACTGAAGCTTTCTTT. The full variable domain, completed using reference TRBV28 and TRBJ1-1, is DVKVTQSSRYLVKRTGEKVFLECVQDMDHENMFWYRQDPGLGLRLIYFSYDVKMKEKGDIPEGYSVSREKKERFSLILESASTNQTSMYLCASTPRVTEAFFGQGTRLTVV.

This clonotype is medium-sized. The chain combines TRBV20-1 with TRBJ1-2; 7 bases line up with TRBD1. CDR1 is DFQATT, CDR2 SNEGSKA, per germline (reference sequence). The CDR3 contains 15 residues. V shed 0 bases, J shed 4 bases, and the junction held 8 bases outside the gene matches. CDR3 sequence (DNA): TGCAGTGCTAGAGAGGGAGGGGGCCTAGCCTATGGCTACACCTTC. It encodes CSAREGGGLAYGYTF.

The chain couples TRBV6-2 or TRBV6-3 to TRBJ2-1; no clear D gene. V lost 6 bases and J lost 6, with 6 bases in between. This CDR3 comprises 11 residues. Per the germline V gene, CDR1 is MNHEY and CDR2 is SVGEGT. Here the CDR3 reads CASSQFNEQFF. For the CDR3, the DNA is TGTGCCAGCAGCCAGTTCAATGAGCAGTTCTTC.

This rearrangement joins TRBV6-2 or TRBV6-3 to TRBJ2-7, with no clear D. With 3 bases removed from V and 5 bases from J, the gap between germline ends came to 8 bases. CDR1 is MNHEY, CDR2 SVGEGT, per germline. The CDR3 extends over 12 amino acids. CDR3 nucleotides: TGTGCCAGCAGTTATCTCTACCACGAGCAGTACTTC. This gives the protein CASSYLYHEQYF.

This chain uses TRBV6-5 with TRBJ1-1; D is unresolved. Germline V lookup: CDR1 MNHEY, CDR2 SVGAGI. The V gene lost 2 bases and the J gene lost 8 bases, with 6 bases spanning the gap. This CDR3 has 11 amino acids. The CDR3 nucleotides read TGTGCCAGCAGTTACGATCAGGAAGCTTTCTTT. Its translation is CASSYDQEAFF.